Reported below is one TCR beta chain. Its antigen is unknown. The CDR3 extends over 14 amino acids. With 6 bases removed from V and 6 bases from J, the gap between germline ends came to 17 bases. Germline CDR1 is MNHEY and CDR2 is SVGAGI. Healthy donors had no documented immune events, such as infections, while sampled. TCRdb keeps only in-frame clones here, not all; method: immunoSEQ multiplex PCR. The top ten hold roughly 7% of the sample, which has 75,000 to 90,000 clones, roughly 90% seen once. These data originate in a study of identifying expanded T cells in peripheral blood. Findings and limits, study-wide: Approximately 1.1 clones differed between technical replicates, versus around 15 and 19 over time. Across healthy donors, higher total template counts meant significantly greater approximately two-week count variance.

Sequencing was performed on blood. This TCR derives from a person aged 18 to 70 in good health. The gene calls are TRBV6-5 and TRBJ2-5; D is possibly TRBD1 (5 bases). The CDR3 nucleotides are TGTGCCAGCAGCGAGCCGACAGCCTGGAAGACCCAGTACTTC. Amino acids: CASSEPTAWKTQYF.